This T cell receptor beta chain was sequenced during a study of blood T cell repertoires in COVID-19 (dated by TCRdb to the early 2020s). Context from the whole study: Collaborator samples came from the United States, Italy and Spain and covered acute and convalescent phases of COVID-19. The material from the prospective study consisted of cDNA or gDNA derived from T cells, B-cell-depleted T cells, or PBMCs. A freely available public database, intended as a resource for researchers studying the immune response to SARS-CoV-2, is where the repertoires were released. The sample metadata nearly always contained a de-identified subject ID, COVID-19 status, age in years and sex. The samples were drawn from two sources: the first 160 participants of the ongoing ImmuneRACE study, and 1,000 to 1,500 subjects contributed by 6 global collaborators. Where available, HLA class I and class II types were obtained from metadata supplied by the sample provider rather than from assay-based typing. Subjects who had been exposed to COVID-19, were actively infected with it, or had recovered from it provided the deeply sampled blood TCRbeta repertoires that made up the dataset. Results the study describes overall, beyond this receptor: The quantity of clinical and demographic metadata differed by source and by participant and was supplied without curation.

Only one count was recorded for this clone. What antigen it recognizes has not been identified. The sample holds no much larger clone one base away, and base qualities are not on file. The immunoSEQ Assay, a bias-controlled multiplex PCR, was used to amplify TCRbeta CDR3 regions from genomic DNA. The published analysis was carried out like this. Within the assay, amplification of reference gene primers was used to estimate how many nucleated cells each sample contained. To quantify the absolute abundance of each unique TCRbeta CDR3 rearrangement, sequence reads were collapsed and filtered. For each sample, productive Simpson clonality was calculated as the square root of Simpson's diversity index over productive rearrangements. TCRdb's version of the immuneACCESS table is confined to in-frame rearrangements and falls short of the full clone set. An unresolved V gene accounts for under half of the shortfall where checked; the remainder is of unknown origin. V, J and clone size are those of that table, while D and trimming were read from the DNA. The sample table records about 49,000 clones; around 82% of these occur just once. The ten largest clones capture around 2.5% of the sample.

Each collaborating institution followed its own protocols to collect whole blood in K2EDTA tubes. Collaborator samples were shipped for TCRbeta analysis as frozen whole blood, isolated PBMCs, or DNA extracted from either sample type. The germline V gene provides CDR1 KGHDR and CDR2 SFDVKD. Trimming leaves V shorter by 2 bases and J shorter by 5 bases, with the junction holding 11 bases beyond the gene matches. The CDR3 numbers 18 residues from cysteine through phenylalanine. Here the CDR3 DNA is all that survives: 54 bases in frame from base 1. The sample consisted of peripheral blood. The sequence was collected from a woman aged 55-70 years with acute or convalescent COVID-19. Recombination linked TRBV24-1 to TRBJ2-1; TRBD2 fits 10 bases in the junction. The DNA is TGTGCCACCAGTGATTCCAGGAAGACTAGCGGGCTAGACAATGAGCAGTTCTTC. This codes for CATSDSRKTSGLDNEQFF.